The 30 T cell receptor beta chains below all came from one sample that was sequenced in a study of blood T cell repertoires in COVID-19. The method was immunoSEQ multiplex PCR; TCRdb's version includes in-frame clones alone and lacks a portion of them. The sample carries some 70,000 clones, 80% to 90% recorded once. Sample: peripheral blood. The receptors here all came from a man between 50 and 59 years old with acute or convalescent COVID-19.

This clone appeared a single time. CDR3 in DNA: TGTGCCAGCAGTCCCCGGTCCATCTCTGGAAACACCATATATTTT. Translated: CASSPRSISGNTIYF. The chain carries TRBV28 and TRBJ1-3; D gene unclear. V lost 5 bases and J 0 bases, leaving 11 bases between the germline ends. This CDR3 has 15 residues. CDR1 MDHEN and CDR2 SYDVKM come from the germline V gene.

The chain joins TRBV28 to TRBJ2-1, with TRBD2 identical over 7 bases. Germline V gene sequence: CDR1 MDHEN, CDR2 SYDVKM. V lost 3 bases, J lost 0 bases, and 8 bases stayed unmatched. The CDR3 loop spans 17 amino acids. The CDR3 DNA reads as TGTGCCAGCAGTTTGGGGCTGGGGGGGTACTCCTACAATGAGCAGTTCTTC. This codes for CASSLGLGGYSYNEQFF. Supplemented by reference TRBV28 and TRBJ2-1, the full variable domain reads DVKVTQSSRYLVKRTGEKVFLECVQDMDHENMFWYRQDPGLGLRLIYFSYDVKMKEKGDIPEGYSVSREKKERFSLILESASTNQTSMYLCASSLGLGGYSYNEQFFGPGTRLTVL.

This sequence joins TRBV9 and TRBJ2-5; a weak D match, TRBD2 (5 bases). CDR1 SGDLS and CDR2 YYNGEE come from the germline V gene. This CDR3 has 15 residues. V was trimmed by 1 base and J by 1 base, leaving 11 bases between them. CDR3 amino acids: CASSVTQRLQETQYF. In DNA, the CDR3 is TGTGCCAGCAGCGTAACTCAGCGGCTCCAAGAGACCCAGTACTTC.

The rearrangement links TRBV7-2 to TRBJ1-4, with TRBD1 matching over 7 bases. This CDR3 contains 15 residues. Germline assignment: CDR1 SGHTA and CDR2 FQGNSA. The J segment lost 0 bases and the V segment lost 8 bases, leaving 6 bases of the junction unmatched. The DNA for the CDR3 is TGTGCCAGCCGCAGGGGGTTTGCAACTAATGAAAAACTGTTTTTT. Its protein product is CASRRGFATNEKLFF.

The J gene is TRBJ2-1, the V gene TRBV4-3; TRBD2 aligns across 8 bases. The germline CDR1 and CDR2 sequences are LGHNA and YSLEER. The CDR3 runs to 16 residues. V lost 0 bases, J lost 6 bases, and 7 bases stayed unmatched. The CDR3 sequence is CASSQDLAGGVNEQFF. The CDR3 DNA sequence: TGCGCCAGCAGCCAAGATCTCGCGGGAGGCGTCAATGAGCAGTTCTTC.

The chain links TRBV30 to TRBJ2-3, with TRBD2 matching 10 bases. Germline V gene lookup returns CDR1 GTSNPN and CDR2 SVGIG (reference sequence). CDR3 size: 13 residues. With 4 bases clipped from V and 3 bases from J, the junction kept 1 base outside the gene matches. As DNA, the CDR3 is TGTGCCTGGACTAGCGGGAGTACAGATACGCAGTATTTT. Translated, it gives CAWTSGSTDTQYF.

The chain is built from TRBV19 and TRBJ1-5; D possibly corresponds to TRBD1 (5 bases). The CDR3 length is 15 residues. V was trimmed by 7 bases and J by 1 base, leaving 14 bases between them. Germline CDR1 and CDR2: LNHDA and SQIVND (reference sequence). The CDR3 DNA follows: TGTGCCAGTATCGCAGACAGATTAAGCAATCAGCCCCAGCATTTT. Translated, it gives CASIADRLSNQPQHF.

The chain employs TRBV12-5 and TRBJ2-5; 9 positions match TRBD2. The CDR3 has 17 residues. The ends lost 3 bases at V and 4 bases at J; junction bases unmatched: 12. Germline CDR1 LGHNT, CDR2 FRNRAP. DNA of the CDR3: TGTGCTAGTGGTTTTTCTAGGCGGGAGGGTTCGCGAGAGACCCAGTACTTC. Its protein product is CASGFSRREGSRETQYF.

CDR3 protein: CAVRTPIVYGYTF. In nucleotides, the CDR3 is TGTGCCGTCCGGACACCTATCGTATATGGCTACACCTTC. The rearrangement links TRBV11-2 to TRBJ1-2; weak D call: TRBD1 (5 bases). Germline CDR1 is SGHAT and CDR2 is FQNNGV. This CDR3 contains 13 residues. V was cut by 11 bases and J by 5 bases, with 18 bases left in between.

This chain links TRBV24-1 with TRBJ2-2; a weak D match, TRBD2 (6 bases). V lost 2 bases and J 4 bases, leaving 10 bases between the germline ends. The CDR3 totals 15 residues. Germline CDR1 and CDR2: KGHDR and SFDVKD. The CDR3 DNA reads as TGTGCCACCAGTGATTCCGGGAGAATCACCGGGGAGCTGTTTTTT. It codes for CATSDSGRITGELFF.

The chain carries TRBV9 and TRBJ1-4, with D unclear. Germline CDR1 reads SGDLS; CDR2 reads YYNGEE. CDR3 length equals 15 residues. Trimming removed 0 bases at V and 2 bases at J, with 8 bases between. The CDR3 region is CASSVVAGTNEKLFF. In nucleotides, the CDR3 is TGTGCCAGCAGCGTAGTTGCGGGCACTAATGAAAAACTGTTTTTT.

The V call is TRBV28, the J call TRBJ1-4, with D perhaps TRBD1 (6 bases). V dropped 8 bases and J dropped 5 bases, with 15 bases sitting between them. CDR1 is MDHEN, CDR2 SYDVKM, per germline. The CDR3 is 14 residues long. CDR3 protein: CASQRAGANEKLFF. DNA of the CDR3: TGTGCCAGCCAAAGAGCAGGGGCGAATGAAAAACTGTTTTTT.

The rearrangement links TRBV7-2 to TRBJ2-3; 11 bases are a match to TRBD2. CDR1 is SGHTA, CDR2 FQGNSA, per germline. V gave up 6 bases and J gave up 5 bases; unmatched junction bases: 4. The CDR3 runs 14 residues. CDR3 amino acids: CASSPGLAGDTQYF. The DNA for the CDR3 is TGTGCCAGCAGTCCCGGACTAGCGGGAGATACGCAGTATTTT.

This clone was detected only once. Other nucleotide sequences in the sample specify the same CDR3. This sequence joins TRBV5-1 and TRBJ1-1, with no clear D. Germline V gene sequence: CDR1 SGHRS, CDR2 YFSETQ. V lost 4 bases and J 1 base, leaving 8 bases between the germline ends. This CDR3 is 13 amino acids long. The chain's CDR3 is CASSLRENTEAFF. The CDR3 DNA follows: TGCGCCAGCAGCCTACGGGAGAACACTGAAGCTTTCTTT. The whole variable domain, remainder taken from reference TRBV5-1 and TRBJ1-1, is KAGVTQTPRYLIKTRGQQVTLSCSPISGHRSVSWYQQTPGQGLQFLFEYFSETQRNKGNFPGRFSGRQFSNSRSEMNVSTLELGDSALYLCASSLRENTEAFFGQGTRLTVV.

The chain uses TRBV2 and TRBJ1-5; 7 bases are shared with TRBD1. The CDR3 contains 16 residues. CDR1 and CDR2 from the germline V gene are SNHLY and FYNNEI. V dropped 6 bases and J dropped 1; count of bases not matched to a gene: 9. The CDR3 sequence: CASRMDRSSSNQPQHF. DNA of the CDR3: TGTGCCAGCAGGATGGACAGGTCTTCCAGCAATCAGCCCCAGCATTTT.

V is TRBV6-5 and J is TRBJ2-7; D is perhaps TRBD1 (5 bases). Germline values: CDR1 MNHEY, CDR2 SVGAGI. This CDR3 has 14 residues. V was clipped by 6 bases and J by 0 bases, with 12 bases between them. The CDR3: CASSSPRGSYEQYV. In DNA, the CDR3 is TGTGCCAGCAGCTCTCCAAGGGGCTCCTACGAGCAGTACGTC.

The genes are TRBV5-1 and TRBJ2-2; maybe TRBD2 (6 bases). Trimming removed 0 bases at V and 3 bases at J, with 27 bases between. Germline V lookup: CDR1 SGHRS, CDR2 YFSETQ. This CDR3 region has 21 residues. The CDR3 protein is CASSLVSTGVLRARDTGELFF. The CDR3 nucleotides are TGCGCCAGCAGCTTGGTATCTACGGGGGTTCTGAGAGCCAGGGACACCGGGGAGCTGTTTTTT.

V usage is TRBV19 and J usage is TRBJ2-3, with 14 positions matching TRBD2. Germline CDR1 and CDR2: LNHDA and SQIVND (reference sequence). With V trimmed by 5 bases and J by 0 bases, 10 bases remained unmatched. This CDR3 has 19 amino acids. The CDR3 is CASSGGGLAGARSTDTQYF. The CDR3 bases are TGTGCCAGTAGTGGCGGGGGACTAGCGGGAGCTAGGAGCACAGATACGCAGTATTTT.

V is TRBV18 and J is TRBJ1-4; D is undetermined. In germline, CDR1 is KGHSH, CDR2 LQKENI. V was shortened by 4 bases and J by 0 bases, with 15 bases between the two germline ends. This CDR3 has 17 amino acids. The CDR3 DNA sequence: TGTGCCAGCTCACTCTCAGACACACGACCAACTAATGAAAAACTGTTTTTT. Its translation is CASSLSDTRPTNEKLFF.

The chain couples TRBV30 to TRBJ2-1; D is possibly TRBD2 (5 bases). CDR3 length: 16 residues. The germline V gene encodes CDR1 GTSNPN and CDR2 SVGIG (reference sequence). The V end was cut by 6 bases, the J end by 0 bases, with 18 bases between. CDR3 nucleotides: TGTGCCTGCCCGAGTGGGCTAGCCAGCTCCTACAATGAGCAGTTCTTC. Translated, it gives CACPSGLASSYNEQFF.

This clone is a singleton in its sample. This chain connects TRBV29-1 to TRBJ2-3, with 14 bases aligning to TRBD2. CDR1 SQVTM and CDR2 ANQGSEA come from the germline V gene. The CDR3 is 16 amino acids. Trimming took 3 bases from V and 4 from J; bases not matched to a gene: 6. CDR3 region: CSVEGGLAGVADTQYF. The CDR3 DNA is TGCAGCGTTGAGGGGGGACTAGCGGGAGTGGCAGATACGCAGTATTTT.

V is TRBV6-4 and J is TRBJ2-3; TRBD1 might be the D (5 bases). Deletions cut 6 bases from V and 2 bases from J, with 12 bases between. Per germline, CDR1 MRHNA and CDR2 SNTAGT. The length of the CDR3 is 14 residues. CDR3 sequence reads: CASRRTPTTDTQYF. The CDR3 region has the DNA TGTGCCAGCAGGCGGACACCAACCACAGATACGCAGTATTTT.

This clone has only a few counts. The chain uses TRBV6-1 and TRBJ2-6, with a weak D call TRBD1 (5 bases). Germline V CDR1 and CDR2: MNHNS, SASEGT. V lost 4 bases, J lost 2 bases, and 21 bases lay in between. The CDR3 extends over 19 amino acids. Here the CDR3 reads CASSVLQGILIAGANVLTF. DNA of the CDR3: TGTGCCAGCAGTGTCCTTCAGGGAATTCTCATTGCTGGGGCCAACGTCCTGACTTTC.

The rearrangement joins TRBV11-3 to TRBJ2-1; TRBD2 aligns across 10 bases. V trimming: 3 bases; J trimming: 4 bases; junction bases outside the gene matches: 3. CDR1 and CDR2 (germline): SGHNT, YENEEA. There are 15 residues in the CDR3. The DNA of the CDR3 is TGTGCCAGCAGCTTGGAGCGGGAGGGGTACAATGAGCAGTTCTTC. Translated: CASSLEREGYNEQFF. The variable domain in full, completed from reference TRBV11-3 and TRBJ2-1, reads EAGVVQSPRYKIIEKKQPVAFWCNPISGHNTLYWYLQNLGQGPELLIRYENEEAVDDSQLPKDRFSAERLKGVDSTLKIQPAELGDSAVYLCASSLEREGYNEQFFGPGTRLTVL.

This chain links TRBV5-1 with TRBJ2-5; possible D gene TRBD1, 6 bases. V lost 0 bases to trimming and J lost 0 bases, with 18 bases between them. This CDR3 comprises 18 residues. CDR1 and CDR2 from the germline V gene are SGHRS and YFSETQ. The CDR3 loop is CASSLGRGPDPHQETQYF. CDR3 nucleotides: TGCGCCAGCAGCTTGGGCAGGGGACCAGACCCCCACCAAGAGACCCAGTACTTC.

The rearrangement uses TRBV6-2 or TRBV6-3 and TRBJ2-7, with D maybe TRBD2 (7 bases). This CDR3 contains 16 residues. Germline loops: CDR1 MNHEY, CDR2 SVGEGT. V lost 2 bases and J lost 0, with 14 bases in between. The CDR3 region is CASSYGGAPLSYEQYV. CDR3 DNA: TGTGCCAGCAGTTACGGGGGGGCCCCCCTCTCCTACGAGCAGTACGTC.

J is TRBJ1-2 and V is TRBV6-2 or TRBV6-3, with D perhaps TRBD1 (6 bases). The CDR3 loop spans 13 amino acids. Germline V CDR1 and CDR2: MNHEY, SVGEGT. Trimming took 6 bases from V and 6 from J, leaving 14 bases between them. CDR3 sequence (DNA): TGTGCCAGCAGACCTAGACAGGTTGATGGCTACACCTTC. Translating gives CASRPRQVDGYTF.

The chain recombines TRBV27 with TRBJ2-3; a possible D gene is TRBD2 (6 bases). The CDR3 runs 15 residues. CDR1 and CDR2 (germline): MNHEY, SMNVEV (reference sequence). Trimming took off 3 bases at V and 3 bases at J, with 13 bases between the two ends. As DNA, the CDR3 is TGTGCCAGCAGTTTCCGGGACTCTCTAACAGATACGCAGTATTTT. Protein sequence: CASSFRDSLTDTQYF.

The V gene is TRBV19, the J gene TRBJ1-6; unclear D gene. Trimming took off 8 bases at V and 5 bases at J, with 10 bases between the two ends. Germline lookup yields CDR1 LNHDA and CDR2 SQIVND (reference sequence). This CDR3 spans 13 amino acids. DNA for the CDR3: TGTGCCAGTCGGGGAGTTGATAATTCACCCCTCCACTTT. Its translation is CASRGVDNSPLHF.

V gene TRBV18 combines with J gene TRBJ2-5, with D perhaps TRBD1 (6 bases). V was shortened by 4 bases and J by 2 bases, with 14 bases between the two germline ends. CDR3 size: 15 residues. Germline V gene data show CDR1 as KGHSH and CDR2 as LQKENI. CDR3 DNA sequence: TGTGCCAGCTCACTCCCTAGGACAGAACAAGAGACCCAGTACTTC. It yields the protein CASSLPRTEQETQYF. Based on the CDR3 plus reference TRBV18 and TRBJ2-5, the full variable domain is NAGVMQNPRHLVRRRGQEARLRCSPMKGHSHVYWYRQLPEEGLKFMVYLQKENIIDESGMPKERFSAEFPKEGPSILRIQQVVRGDSAAYFCASSLPRTEQETQYFGPGTRLLVL.